What follows are 25 T cell receptor beta chains derived from one specimen sequenced in a study of T cell repertoires in cytomegalovirus infection. TCRdb redid the calling of the reads with MiXCR, one entry per CDR3 protein. Here the sample spans a few hundred thousand distinct CDR3 sequences, 25% to 35% being singletons. Antigen specificity for these receptors is unknown. The source was cultured PBMCs, collected from culture after CMV antigen stimulation. The source is a human donor in good health (CMV status not recorded). Some clones in this sample may be carry-over from other donors' samples.

The rearrangement joins TRBV27 to TRBJ2-1; D unresolved. Germline CDR1 is MNHEY and CDR2 is SMNVEV (reference sequence). This CDR3 comprises 12 residues. The V end lost 2 bases, the J end lost 10 bases, and 9 bases lay between the germline ends. CDR3 sequence (DNA): TGTGCCAGCAGTTTAGGCCAAGGGGAGCAGTTCTTC. Protein product: CASSLGQGEQFF.

CDR3 residues: CASGRWSYEQYF. In DNA form, the CDR3 reads TGTGCCAGCGGACGGTGGTCCTACGAGCAGTACTTC. The J gene is TRBJ2-7, the V gene TRBV28; D is uncertain. CDR1 and CDR2 from the germline V gene are MDHEN and SYDVKM. The CDR3 extends over 12 amino acids. Trimming took 8 bases from V and 1 from J, leaving 9 bases between them.

This chain connects TRBV4-1 to TRBJ2-3, with D perhaps TRBD1 or TRBD2 (5 bases each). V was clipped by 3 bases and J by 2 bases, with 15 bases between them. This CDR3 has 16 amino acids. The V gene's germline CDR1 is MGHRA and CDR2 YSYEKL. CDR3 sequence (DNA): TGCGCCAGCAGCCACCCACCGAGGGGAACCACAGATACGCAGTATTTT. This translates into CASSHPPRGTTDTQYF.

This clonotype turned up a few times. The CDR3 region is CASSSTSGRAQGTQYF. The DNA of the CDR3 is TGTGCCAGTAGTAGTACTAGCGGGAGGGCCCAGGGGACCCAGTACTTC. V gene TRBV19 combines with J gene TRBJ2-5; 13 bases fit TRBD2. Losses at the gene ends were 4 bases for V and 7 bases for J; bases not matched to a gene: 9. Germline lookup yields CDR1 LNHDA and CDR2 SQIVND (reference sequence). This CDR3 has 16 amino acids. The complete variable domain, with remaining parts taken from reference TRBV19 and TRBJ2-5, reads DGGITQSPKYLFRKEGQNVTLSCEQNLNHDAMYWYRQDPGQGLRLIYYSQIVNDFQKGDIAEGYSVSREKKESFPLTVTSAQKNPTAFYLCASSSTSGRAQGTQYFGPGTRLLVL.

J is TRBJ2-1 and V is TRBV2; 8 nucleotides line up with TRBD2. Per germline, CDR1 SNHLY and CDR2 FYNNEI. The CDR3 sequence is 14 residues long. The ends lost 10 bases at V and 10 bases at J; junction bases unmatched: 15. The CDR3 sequence: CAMAVAGGFEEQFF. CDR3 coding DNA: TGTGCCATGGCTGTGGCGGGAGGTTTCGAGGAGCAGTTCTTC.

The chain employs TRBV7-2 and TRBJ2-1; no clear D. The V end was cut by 5 bases, the J end by 5 bases, with 13 bases between. Germline V lookup: CDR1 SGHTA, CDR2 FQGNSA. The CDR3 totals 14 residues. In DNA form, the CDR3 reads TGTGCCAGCAGCATAAGACGGCTAGACAATGAGCAGTTCTTC. It specifies CASSIRRLDNEQFF.

V is TRBV20-1 and J is TRBJ2-5; D call uncertain. In germline, CDR1 is DFQATT, CDR2 SNEGSKA (reference sequence). CDR3 size: 11 residues. V lost 1 base and J 1 base, leaving 1 base between the germline ends. This CDR3 is CSARGQETQYF. The CDR3 nucleotides are TGCAGTGCTAGAGGCCAAGAGACCCAGTACTTC.

With regard to this clonotype: This may arise from a read error, as a much more abundant clone is one base away. The CDR3 ends on some other residue instead of the conserved phenylalanine or tryptophan, so this is likely a read error. This chain joins TRBV7-2 and TRBJ2-3, with D maybe TRBD1 (6 bases). Per the germline V gene, CDR1 is SGHTA and CDR2 is FQGNSA. V dropped 5 bases and J dropped 0 bases, with 12 bases sitting between them. There are 15 residues in the CDR3. Here the CDR3 reads CASSRWGQSTDTQYY. The CDR3 DNA reads as TGTGCCAGCAGCCGTTGGGGGCAGAGCACAGATACGCAGTATTAT.

This clonotype turned up a few times. This chain uses TRBV29-1 with TRBJ2-1; D may be TRBD1 or TRBD2 (5 bases each). The CDR3 contains 13 residues. The V gene lost 3 bases and the J gene lost 0 bases, with 6 bases spanning the gap. From germline, CDR1 is SQVTM and CDR2 ANQGSEA. As DNA, the CDR3 is TGCAGCGTTGAGAGGGGCTCCTACAATGAGCAGTTCTTC. As protein: CSVERGSYNEQFF.

This chain connects TRBV20-1 to TRBJ2-5; 11 nucleotides line up with TRBD2. This CDR3 is built from 15 residues. Looked up from germline, CDR1 is DFQATT and CDR2 is SNEGSKA (reference sequence). Trimming at V came to 5 bases and at J to 1 base, leaving 6 bases not matched to a gene. The CDR3 is CSADPGTSGQETQYF. CDR3 DNA sequence: TGCAGTGCTGACCCCGGGACTAGCGGCCAAGAGACCCAGTACTTC.

This chain connects TRBV28 to TRBJ1-1; 7 positions agree with TRBD1. The V and J ends lost 6 bases and 0 bases, in that order; junction bases with no gene match: 4. The CDR3 extends over 14 amino acids. Per germline, CDR1 MDHEN and CDR2 SYDVKM. For the CDR3, the DNA is TGTGCCAGCAGGTGGACAGGAGTGAACACTGAAGCTTTCTTT. It encodes CASRWTGVNTEAFF.

On this clonotype: The CDR3 does not end in the conserved phenylalanine or tryptophan, so this is likely a read error. The V gene is TRBV10-2, the J gene TRBJ2-4; 15 bases fit TRBD2. The CDR3 consists of 20 residues. V gave up 6 bases and J gave up 0 bases; unmatched junction bases: 12. Germline V gene data show CDR1 as WSHSY and CDR2 as SAAADI. The CDR3 sequence is CASRYPGLAGGWGAKNIQYY. In nucleotides, the CDR3 is TGCGCCAGCAGATACCCGGGACTAGCGGGAGGTTGGGGAGCCAAAAACATTCAGTACTAC.

This clonotype was recorded a few times. Relative to the germline gene, one junction end is altered; a read error may explain this. This sequence joins TRBV5-3 and TRBJ1-1; TRBD1 agrees at 7 bases. TRBV5-3 is an ORF, and what it does is uncertain. The CDR3 runs 15 residues. CDR3: CASSLGGTVITEAFF. The CDR3 DNA follows: TGTGCCAGCAGCTTGGGCGGGACAGTAATCACTGAAGCTTTCTTT.

The V call is TRBV10-3, the J call TRBJ2-3, with D tentatively TRBD2 (5 bases). V lost 7 bases, J lost 3 bases, and 11 bases lay in between. The CDR3 sequence is 13 residues long. Germline V gene sequence: CDR1 ENHRY, CDR2 SYGVKD. CDR3 in amino acids: CAITPGMTDTQYF. The DNA for the CDR3 is TGTGCCATCACCCCCGGGATGACAGATACGCAGTATTTT.

This clonotype was detected many times. The chain uses TRBV7-2 and TRBJ1-1, with D uncertain. The CDR3 is 15 residues long. Trimming removed 7 bases from V and 1 base from J, with 16 bases in between. Per the germline V gene, CDR1 is SGHTA and CDR2 is FQGNSA. The DNA for the CDR3 is TGTGCCAGCAAATCCCCCGGCGGAGGGAACACTGAAGCTTTCTTT. Protein sequence: CASKSPGGGNTEAFF.

The chain employs TRBV5-5 and TRBJ2-1, with D uncertain. Trimming shortened V by 0 bases and J by 1 base, and 11 bases separated the two germline ends. This CDR3 is 16 amino acids long. CDR1 is SGHKS, CDR2 YYEKEE, per germline (reference sequence). This CDR3 is CASSLASGPSYNEQFF. The CDR3 coding sequence is TGTGCCAGCAGCTTGGCCTCGGGTCCGTCCTACAATGAGCAGTTCTTC.

V usage is TRBV7-2 and J usage is TRBJ2-5; a weak D match, TRBD1 (7 bases). The CDR3 runs 14 residues. The germline V and J ends were trimmed by 6 bases and 2 bases, with 13 bases remaining between them. Germline-derived CDR1 and CDR2 are SGHTA and FQGNSA. CDR3 amino acids: CASRSGGSQETQYF. The CDR3, as DNA: TGTGCCAGCAGATCAGGGGGGAGTCAAGAGACCCAGTACTTC.

This clonotype was detected only a few times. V usage is TRBV6-2 or TRBV6-3 and J usage is TRBJ2-1; maybe TRBD2 (6 bases). Germline V gene data show CDR1 as MNHEY and CDR2 as SVGEGT. This CDR3 contains 16 residues. V lost 5 bases and J lost 0, with 14 bases in between. The CDR3, as DNA: TGTGCCAGCAGTAAGTCTGGCGGGACCTCCTACAATGAGCAGTTCTTC. Its protein is CASSKSGGTSYNEQFF.

This clonotype was counted ten times or more. The genes are TRBV12-3 or TRBV12-4 and TRBJ2-1; 7 positions match TRBD2. V lost 6 bases, J lost 4 bases, and 9 bases stayed unmatched. This CDR3 has 15 amino acids. CDR3 nucleotides: TGTGCCAGCAGCCCCAGCGCTAGCGGATACAATGAGCAGTTCTTC. This translates into CASSPSASGYNEQFF.

There are many counts of this clonotype. The chain is built from TRBV7-2 and TRBJ2-7, with D possibly matching TRBD2 (5 bases). CDR3 length: 14 residues. Germline V gene lookup returns CDR1 SGHTA and CDR2 FQGNSA. V lost 4 bases to trimming and J lost 0 bases, with 10 bases between them. The CDR3 DNA follows: TGTGCCAGCAGCTACGGACTGAACTCCTACGAGCAGTACTTC. This encodes CASSYGLNSYEQYF. Based on the CDR3 plus reference TRBV7-2 and TRBJ2-7, the full variable domain is GAGVSQSPSNKVTEKGKDVELRCDPISGHTALYWYRQSLGQGLEFLIYFQGNSAPDKSGLPSDRFSAERTGGSVSTLTIQRTQQEDSAVYLCASSYGLNSYEQYFGPGTRLTVT.

This chain links TRBV28 with TRBJ2-4, with D tentatively TRBD2 (6 bases). CDR1 is MDHEN and CDR2 is SYDVKM in the germline V gene. Between the trimmed V and J ends, which lost 8 bases and 7 bases, there was a span of 15 bases. This CDR3 has 13 residues. In DNA form, the CDR3 reads TGTGCCAGCCTCAGCGGGTTAGTGAACATTCAGTACTTC. Amino acid sequence: CASLSGLVNIQYF. The variable domain in full, with the rest retrieved from reference TRBV28 and TRBJ2-4, is DVKVTQSSRYLVKRTGEKVFLECVQDMDHENMFWYRQDPGLGLRLIYFSYDVKMKEKGDIPEGYSVSREKKERFSLILESASTNQTSMYLCASLSGLVNIQYFGAGTRLSVL.

This chain connects TRBV24-1 to TRBJ2-3; D is perhaps TRBD1 or TRBD2 (5 bases each). This CDR3 is 16 amino acids long. V was pared by 12 bases and J by 0 bases, with 21 bases between. The V gene's germline CDR1 is KGHDR and CDR2 SFDVKD. CDR3 bases: TGTGCCCCCCCGGGACGGAAAAAGCCGAGCACAGATACGCAGTATTTT. Translating gives CAPPGRKKPSTDTQYF.

This chain uses TRBV11-1 with TRBJ2-7; 8 positions match TRBD2. CDR1 is SGHAT and CDR2 is FQDESV in the germline V gene (reference sequence). V shed 6 bases and J 3 bases; nucleotides not matched to a gene: 10. The length of the CDR3 is 15 residues. For the CDR3, the DNA is TGTGCCAGCAGACCCGGACTAGCTGTTAGCTACGAGCAGTACTTC. This translates into CASRPGLAVSYEQYF. The complete variable domain, with remaining parts taken from reference TRBV11-1 and TRBJ2-7, reads EAEVAQSPRYKITEKSQAVAFWCDPISGHATLYWYRQILGQGPELLVQFQDESVVDDSQLPKDRFSAERLKGVDSTLKIQPAELGDSAMYLCASRPGLAVSYEQYFGPGTRLTVT.

The V call is TRBV12-5, the J call TRBJ2-3, with D unresolved. In germline, CDR1 is LGHNT, CDR2 FRNRAP. This CDR3 region has 13 residues. V was pared by 1 base and J by 2 bases, with 4 bases between. In nucleotides, the CDR3 is TGTGCTAGTGGTTTGGGGACCACAGATACGCAGTATTTT. Translation: CASGLGTTDTQYF.

The CDR3 region is CASSQNGGQFF. Here the CDR3 DNA reads TGCGCCAGCAGCCAAAACGGTGGGCAGTTCTTC. The chain has TRBV4-3 and TRBJ2-1; D unresolved. Germline V gene data show CDR1 as LGHNA and CDR2 as YSLEER. The ends were cut back, 2 bases at V and 12 bases at J, with 8 bases in the middle. The CDR3 is 11 residues long.